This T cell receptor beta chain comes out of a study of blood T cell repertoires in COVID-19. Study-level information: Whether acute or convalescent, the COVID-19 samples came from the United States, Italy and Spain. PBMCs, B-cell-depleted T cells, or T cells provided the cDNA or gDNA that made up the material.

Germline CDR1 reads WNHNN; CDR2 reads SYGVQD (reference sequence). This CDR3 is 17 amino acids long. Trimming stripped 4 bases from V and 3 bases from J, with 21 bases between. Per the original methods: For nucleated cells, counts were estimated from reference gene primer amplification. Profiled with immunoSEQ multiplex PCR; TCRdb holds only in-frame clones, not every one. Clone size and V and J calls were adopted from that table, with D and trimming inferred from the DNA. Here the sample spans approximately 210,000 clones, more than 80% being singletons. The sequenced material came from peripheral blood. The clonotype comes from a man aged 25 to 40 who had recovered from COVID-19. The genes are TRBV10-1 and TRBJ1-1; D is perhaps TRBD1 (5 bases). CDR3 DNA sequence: TGCGCCAGCAGTGTAGGCAGGGTAAATGGATCTCACACTGAAGCTTTCTTT. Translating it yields CASSVGRVNGSHTEAFF.